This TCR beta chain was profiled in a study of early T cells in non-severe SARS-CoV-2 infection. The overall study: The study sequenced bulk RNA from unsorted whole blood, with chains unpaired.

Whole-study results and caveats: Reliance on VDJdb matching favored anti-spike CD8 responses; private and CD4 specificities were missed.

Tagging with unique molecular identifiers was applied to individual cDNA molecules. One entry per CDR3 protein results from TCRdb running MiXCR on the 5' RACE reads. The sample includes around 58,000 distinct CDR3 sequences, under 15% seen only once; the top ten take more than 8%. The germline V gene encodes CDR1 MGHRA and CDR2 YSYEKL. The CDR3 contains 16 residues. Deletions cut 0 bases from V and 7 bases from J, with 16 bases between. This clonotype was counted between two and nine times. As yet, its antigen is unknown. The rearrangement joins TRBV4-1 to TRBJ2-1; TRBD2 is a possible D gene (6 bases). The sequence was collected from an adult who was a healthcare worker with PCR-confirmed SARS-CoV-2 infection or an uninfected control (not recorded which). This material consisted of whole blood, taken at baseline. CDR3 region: CASSQEYRTTGNEQFF. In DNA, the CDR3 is TGCGCCAGCAGCCAAGAGTATAGGACTACGGGTAATGAGCAGTTCTTC.